These T cell receptor beta chains were read from a single sample in a study of CD8 T cells in Susac syndrome. TCRdb re-called the immunoSEQ multiplex PCR reads through MiXCR, storing one row per CDR3 protein. The sample lists around 95,000 distinct CDR3 sequences; about 95% were seen once. The sequenced material came from CD8+ T cells from PBMCs. All receptors derive from a human donor with Susac syndrome. Both conserved end residues are part of each CDR3. The D gene is left open where the match is weak. Clone size is stated in some rows and not others, as once, few, many or a class when expanded.

>.|TRBJ2-5|13|TRBD2|TRBV12-3/TRBV12-4
CASRLGGGETQYF
TGTGCCAGCCGTTTGGGCGGGGGAGAGACCCAGTACTTC
>.|TRBJ2-1|17|TRBD2|TRBV7-9
CASSLGGTSGSLNEQFF
TGTGCCAGCAGCTTAGGGGGGACTAGCGGGAGTCTCAATGAGCAGTTCTTC
>.|TRBJ2-7|14|.|TRBV18
CASSNAGHSYEQYF
TGTGCCAGCTCCAATGCAGGGCACTCCTACGAGCAGTACTTC
>.|TRBJ2-1|15|.|TRBV3-1
CASSQGPDPYNEQFF
TGTGCCAGCAGCCAAGGGCCCGATCCCTACAATGAGCAGTTCTTC
>once|TRBJ2-6|17|TRBD1|TRBV7-9
CASNRGQGRSGANVLTF
TGTGCCAGTAACAGGGGACAGGGACGGTCTGGGGCCAACGTCCTGACTTTC
>.|TRBJ1-5|12|.|TRBV29-1
CSVRGNDEPQHF
TGCAGCGTTCGGGGGAATGATGAGCCCCAGCATTTT
>once|TRBJ2-4|12|.|TRBV28
CASTTAKNIQYF
TGTGCCAGCACGACAGCCAAAAACATTCAGTACTTC
>once|TRBJ2-1|14|.|TRBV7-9
CASSLLEGGNEQFF
TGTGCCAGCAGCTTATTGGAGGGAGGCAATGAGCAGTTCTTC
>once|TRBJ2-2|13|.|TRBV9
CASSPVESGELFF
TGTGCCAGCAGCCCAGTGGAGTCCGGGGAGCTGTTTTTT
>.|TRBJ2-7|11|TRBD1|TRBV27
CASRLGQDAYF
TGTGCCAGCAGACTCGGACAGGACGCGTACTTC
>once|TRBJ2-5|13|TRBD1|TRBV11-2
CASRDRGKETQYF
TGTGCCAGCCGCGACAGGGGGAAAGAGACCCAGTACTTC
>.|TRBJ1-2|13|.|TRBV6-5
CASSRDPPAGYTF
TGTGCCAGCAGTAGGGACCCGCCTGCGGGCTACACCTTC
>.|TRBJ1-1|14|TRBD1|TRBV15
CATSGQGRVTEAFF
TGTGCCACCAGCGGACAGGGTCGGGTCACTGAAGCTTTCTTT
>.|TRBJ2-5|14|.|TRBV20-1
CSARFRLLQETQYF
TGCAGTGCTAGATTCCGACTACTCCAAGAGACCCAGTACTTC
>.|TRBJ1-5|14|.|TRBV4-1
CASSHEQGYQPQHF
TGCGCCAGCAGCCATGAACAGGGCTACCAGCCCCAGCATTTT
>.|TRBJ1-5|17|.|TRBV19
CASSIIPLKTFNQPQHF
TGTGCCAGTAGTATCATCCCCTTGAAGACCTTCAATCAGCCCCAGCATTTT
>.|TRBJ1-1|14|.|TRBV4-2
CASSQTDSPLGAFF
TGTGCCAGCAGCCAGACCGACAGCCCTCTAGGAGCTTTCTTT
>.|TRBJ2-7|12|TRBD1|TRBV23-1
CARQGAAYEQYF
TGCGCCAGACAGGGGGCGGCGTACGAGCAGTACTTC
>.|TRBJ2-1|14|TRBD2|TRBV24-1
CATRGLAGDNEQFF
TGTGCCACCCGGGGACTAGCGGGAGACAATGAGCAGTTCTTC
>.|TRBJ2-2|16|TRBD2|TRBV18
CASSPLAGTNTGELFF
TGTGCCAGCTCACCTCTAGCGGGGACGAACACCGGGGAGCTGTTTTTT
>.|TRBJ2-5|16|TRBD1|TRBV6-5
CASSYSNTGDLETQYF
TGTGCCAGCAGTTACTCGAATACAGGGGATTTGGAGACCCAGTACTTC
>.|TRBJ1-2|12|.|TRBV29-1
CSVPGAGDGYTF
TGCAGCGTCCCCGGGGCAGGGGATGGCTACACCTTC
>once|TRBJ2-2|16|TRBD2|TRBV28
CASSLPTSGMHGELFF
TGTGCCAGCAGTTTACCGACTAGCGGGATGCACGGGGAGCTGTTTTTT
>.|TRBJ1-1|13|.|TRBV5-5
CASSLGLVTEAFF
TGTGCCAGCAGCTTGGGGCTGGTCACTGAAGCTTTCTTT
>.|TRBJ1-1|12|.|TRBV12-3/TRBV12-4
CASSLAVTEAFF
TGTGCCAGCAGTTTGGCGGTCACTGAAGCTTTCTTT
>.|TRBJ1-1|17|.|TRBV11-2
CASSFGATNAMNTEAFF
TGTGCCAGCAGCTTCGGAGCTACCAACGCAATGAACACTGAAGCTTTCTTT
>.|TRBJ2-7|13|.|TRBV7-2
CASSLAGVGEQYF
TGTGCCAGCAGCTTAGCAGGGGTGGGCGAGCAGTACTTC
>.|TRBJ2-7|15|.|TRBV6-6
CASSMGPGETYEQYF
TGTGCCAGCAGTATGGGCCCCGGCGAAACCTACGAGCAGTACTTC
>.|TRBJ2-3|17|.|TRBV5-4
CASSLAGTRGGADTQYF
TGTGCCAGCAGCTTGGCCGGGACTAGAGGGGGCGCAGATACGCAGTATTTT
>once|TRBJ1-1|14|.|TRBV23-1
CASSQGSKNTEAFF
TGCGCCAGCAGTCAAGGGTCCAAAAACACTGAAGCTTTCTTT
>.|TRBJ2-1|11|.|TRBV5-1
CASRDVYEQFF
TGCGCCAGCAGAGATGTCTATGAGCAGTTCTTC
>.|TRBJ1-6|14|TRBD1|TRBV7-9
CASSSGQTNSPLHF
TGTGCCAGCAGCTCGGGACAGACCAATTCACCCCTCCACTTT
>.|TRBJ1-1|13|.|TRBV12-3/TRBV12-4
CASSFKDSTEAFF
TGTGCCAGCAGCTTCAAGGACAGCACTGAAGCTTTCTTT
>.|TRBJ2-5|15|TRBD1|TRBV2
CASIQTRGNGETQYF
TGTGCCAGCATTCAAACCAGGGGGAATGGGGAGACCCAGTACTTC
>.|TRBJ2-7|12|.|TRBV5-4
CASSFGPGEQYF
TGTGCCAGCAGCTTCGGACCTGGGGAGCAGTACTTC
>.|TRBJ2-3|16|TRBD2|TRBV18
CASSPPVAGAPDTQYF
TGTGCCAGCTCACCACCGGTAGCGGGGGCCCCAGATACGCAGTATTTT
>.|TRBJ1-1|11|.|TRBV12-3/TRBV12-4
CASSWGTEAFF
TGTGCCAGCAGTTGGGGGACTGAAGCTTTCTTT
>.|TRBJ1-1|14|.|TRBV20-1
CSARDLALNTEAFF
TGCAGTGCTAGAGACCTTGCACTGAACACTGAAGCTTTCTTT
>.|TRBJ1-2|15|.|TRBV4-1
CASSADGMTNYGYTF
TGCGCCAGCAGCGCGGACGGCATGACCAACTATGGCTACACCTTC
>.|TRBJ2-3|10|.|TRBV28
CARNTDTQYF
TGTGCCAGAAATACAGATACGCAGTATTTT
>.|TRBJ1-2|13|.|TRBV6-5
CASSPTLNYGYTF
TGTGCCAGCAGTCCCACTCTTAACTATGGCTACACCTTC
>.|TRBJ1-1|14|.|TRBV12-3/TRBV12-4
CASIRDTGYTEAFF
TGTGCCAGCATTCGGGACACAGGATACACTGAAGCTTTCTTT